The clone carrying this T cell receptor (beta chain) was seen only once. Its antigen is not identified. The sample belongs to a study of graft-versus-host responses after intestinal transplantation. Study-wide context: Multivisceral, liver-intestinal, or isolated intestinal transplants were received by the recipients. Every recipient had anti-thymocyte globulin induction and 2 to 4 years of tacrolimus plus steroids.

The method was immunoSEQ multiplex PCR; TCRdb's version includes in-frame clones alone and lacks a portion of them. The sample lists under 45,000 clones; approximately 94% were seen once. J lost 1 base, V lost 4 bases, and 0 bases had no gene match. Germline CDR1 and CDR2: MNHNS and SASEGT. The CDR3 sequence is 14 residues long. Study-wide findings and caveats: Graft-versus-host to host-versus-graft clonal ratios in allografts were high in patients with graft-donor T cell macrochimerism. Recipient bone marrow held GvH clones, some seen earlier in ileum or blood.

This clonotype originated in a human donor who was the organ donor for an intestinal transplant. Material: unstimulated CD4+ T cells sorted from spleen or lymph node cells, obtained before transplant. The chain recombines TRBV6-1 with TRBJ2-5; 10 positions match TRBD2. The CDR3 DNA reads TGTGCCAGCAGTGTAGCGGGGGGCCAAGAGACCCAGTACTTC. The encoded protein is CASSVAGGQETQYF.